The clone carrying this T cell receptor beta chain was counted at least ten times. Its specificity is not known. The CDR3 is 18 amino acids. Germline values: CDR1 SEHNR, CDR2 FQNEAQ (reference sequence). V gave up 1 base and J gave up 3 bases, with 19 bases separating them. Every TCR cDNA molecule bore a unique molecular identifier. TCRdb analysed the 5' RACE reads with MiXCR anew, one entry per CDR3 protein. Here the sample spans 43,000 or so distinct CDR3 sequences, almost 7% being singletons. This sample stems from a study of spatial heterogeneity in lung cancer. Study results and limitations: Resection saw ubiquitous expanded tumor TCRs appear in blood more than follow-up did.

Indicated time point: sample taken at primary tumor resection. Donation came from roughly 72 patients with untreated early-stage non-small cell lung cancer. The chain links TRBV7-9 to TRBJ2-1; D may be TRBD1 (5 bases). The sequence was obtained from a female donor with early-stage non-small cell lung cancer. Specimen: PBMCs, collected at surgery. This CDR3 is CASSLEGQGPGIYNEQFF. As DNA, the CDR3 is TGTGCCAGCAGCTTAGAAGGGCAGGGTCCGGGCATCTACAATGAGCAGTTCTTC. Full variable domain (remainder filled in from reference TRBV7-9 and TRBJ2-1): DTGVSQNPRHKITKRGQNVTFRCDPISEHNRLYWYRQTLGQGPEFLTYFQNEAQLEKSRLLSDRFSAERPKGSFSTLEIQRTEQGDSAMYLCASSLEGQGPGIYNEQFFGPGTRLTVL.